Listed here are 18 T cell receptor beta chains from one sample, sequenced in a study of spatial heterogeneity in lung cancer. Study-wide points: How many expanded intratumoral alpha and beta TCRs were present tracked the tumor mutation count, which was a count of nonsynonymous mutations.

Described time point: sample taken at primary tumor resection. TCRdb ran MiXCR on the 5' RACE reads and lists one entry per CDR3 protein. The sample lists 10,000 to 15,000 distinct CDR3 sequences, 5.5% to 8.5% seen once, with about 3.3% in the top ten. Their specific antigens are unknown. Source: lung tumor tissue, taken at surgery. All receptors come from a female donor with early-stage non-small cell lung cancer.

This clonotype came up a few times. The chain links TRBV3-1 to TRBJ1-6; D is possibly TRBD1 (6 bases). This CDR3 contains 14 residues. Germline V gene data show CDR1 as LGHDT and CDR2 as YNNKEL (reference sequence). V lost 4 bases, J lost 10 bases, and 14 bases lay in between. DNA of the CDR3: TGTGCCAGCAGCCCTTCGGGGGGGCAGTCACCCCTCCACTTT. This encodes CASSPSGGQSPLHF.

This clonotype was recorded a few times. The chain carries TRBV7-2 and TRBJ2-2; 9 nucleotides align to TRBD1. Germline V lookup: CDR1 SGHTA, CDR2 FQGNSA. The J segment lost 3 bases and the V segment lost 8 bases, leaving 4 bases of the junction unmatched. The CDR3 sequence is 14 residues long. CDR3 loop: CASVRQGDTGELFF. Written as DNA, the CDR3 is TGTGCCAGCGTTCGACAGGGGGACACCGGGGAGCTGTTTTTT.

This clonotype appeared many times. V gene TRBV28 combines with J gene TRBJ2-2, with D unclear. Germline V gives CDR1 MDHEN, CDR2 SYDVKM. The CDR3 is made up of 12 amino acids. V dropped 2 bases and J dropped 5 bases, with 3 bases sitting between them. CDR3 nucleotides: TGTGCCAGCAGTTTACGGACCGGGGAGCTGTTTTTT. Protein product: CASSLRTGELFF. Variable domain in full (rest from reference TRBV28 and TRBJ2-2): DVKVTQSSRYLVKRTGEKVFLECVQDMDHENMFWYRQDPGLGLRLIYFSYDVKMKEKGDIPEGYSVSREKKERFSLILESASTNQTSMYLCASSLRTGELFFGEGSRLTVL.

This clonotype is classed as medium-sized (0.01 to 0.1%). The gene calls are TRBV29-1 and TRBJ1-5, with 11 bases identical to TRBD1. This CDR3 contains 13 residues. The trim removed 6 bases at V and 5 bases at J, leaving 3 bases unmatched. Germline V gene lookup returns CDR1 SQVTM and CDR2 ANQGSEA. CDR3 residues: CSVRTGGDQPQHF. CDR3 nucleotide sequence: TGCAGCGTACGGACAGGGGGCGATCAGCCCCAGCATTTT.

This clonotype has at least ten counts. J is TRBJ2-2 and V is TRBV28, with 8 positions matching TRBD2. The CDR3 extends over 15 amino acids. Germline V gives CDR1 MDHEN, CDR2 SYDVKM. Trimming removed 6 bases from V and 1 base from J; junction bases left unmatched: 4. CDR3 in amino acids: CASRNSGVNTGELFF. The CDR3 DNA is TGTGCCAGCAGAAATAGCGGGGTGAACACCGGGGAGCTGTTTTTT.

Judged by abundance, this clonotype is medium-sized (0.01 to 0.1%). The rearrangement links TRBV20-1 to TRBJ2-1; D is uncertain. The CDR3 contains 14 residues. Germline values: CDR1 DFQATT, CDR2 SNEGSKA (reference sequence). Between the trimmed V and J ends, which lost 5 bases and 7 bases, there was a span of 18 bases. This CDR3 reads CSAGRNLEGNEQFF. In nucleotides, the CDR3 is TGCAGTGCTGGAAGAAATCTCGAAGGAAATGAGCAGTTCTTC.

By proportion, this clonotype is medium-sized (0.01 to 0.1%). This chain links TRBV30 with TRBJ2-1; maybe TRBD1 (6 bases). Germline CDR1 GTSNPN, CDR2 SVGIG (reference sequence). The V and J ends lost 5 bases and 0 bases respectively, with 14 bases between them. CDR3 length: 15 residues. CDR3 nucleotide sequence: TGTGCCTGGGAGACTGGGACAAGCTCCTACAATGAGCAGTTCTTC. Protein: CAWETGTSSYNEQFF.

This clonotype is categorized as medium-sized. This rearrangement joins TRBV5-1 to TRBJ2-3; D perhaps matches TRBD2 (6 bases). Germline assignment: CDR1 SGHRS and CDR2 YFSETQ. The length of the CDR3 is 15 residues. Trimming stripped 4 bases from V and 0 bases from J, with 12 bases between. The CDR3 spells CASSRSGPSTDTQYF. The CDR3 DNA sequence: TGCGCCAGCAGCCGTAGCGGTCCTAGCACAGATACGCAGTATTTT.

The table lists this clonotype with many counts. V gene TRBV25-1 combines with J gene TRBJ1-5; D remains ambiguous. V shed 2 bases and J shed 5 bases, with 10 bases lying between them. Germline V CDR1 and CDR2: MGHDK, SYGVNS. CDR3 size: 14 residues. This CDR3 reads CASSEPLRDQPQHF. The DNA for the CDR3 is TGTGCCAGCAGTGAACCATTGCGCGATCAGCCCCAGCATTTT.

The sample holds many counts of this clonotype. The chain combines TRBV28 with TRBJ1-5; D uncertain. This CDR3 region has 11 residues. Germline V lookup: CDR1 MDHEN, CDR2 SYDVKM. The V and J ends lost 5 bases and 11 bases respectively, with 10 bases between them. The CDR3 sequence: CASSLRIAQHF. CDR3 nucleotide sequence: TGTGCCAGCAGTCTCCGCATAGCCCAGCATTTT. The full variable domain, in which reference TRBV28 and TRBJ1-5 provide the parts outside the CDR3, is DVKVTQSSRYLVKRTGEKVFLECVQDMDHENMFWYRQDPGLGLRLIYFSYDVKMKEKGDIPEGYSVSREKKERFSLILESASTNQTSMYLCASSLRIAQHFGDGTRLSIL.

This clonotype was seen at least ten times. The chain carries TRBV9 and TRBJ2-1; the D gene is possibly TRBD2 (6 bases). The CDR3 spans 13 residues. Trimming shortened V by 4 bases and J by 6 bases, and 11 bases separated the two germline ends. Germline V gene sequence: CDR1 SGDLS, CDR2 YYNGEE. This chain's CDR3 is CASSQSGSNEQFF. DNA of the CDR3: TGTGCCAGCAGCCAAAGCGGGTCCAATGAGCAGTTCTTC. Full variable domain (outside the CDR3, taken from reference TRBV9 and TRBJ2-1): DSGVTQTPKHLITATGQRVTLRCSPRSGDLSVYWYQQSLDQGLQFLIQYYNGEERAKGNILERFSAQQFPDLHSELNLSSLELGDSALYFCASSQSGSNEQFFGPGTRLTVL.

Within the sample, this clonotype is medium-sized. The CDR3: CASTRDRGRSDSNQPQHF. In DNA, the CDR3 is TGTGCCAGTACCAGGGACAGGGGGCGTTCTGATAGCAATCAGCCCCAGCATTTT. This sequence joins TRBV19 and TRBJ1-5, with 12 bases identical to TRBD1. CDR1 LNHDA and CDR2 SQIVND come from the germline V gene (reference sequence). The CDR3 is 18 amino acids. The V segment lost 7 bases and the J segment 0 bases; nucleotides outside the gene matches: 10.

This clonotype was picked up many times. The gene calls are TRBV6-1 and TRBJ2-5; D remains ambiguous. The germline V gene encodes CDR1 MNHNS and CDR2 SASEGT. This CDR3 spans 15 amino acids. V was cut by 1 base and J by 3 bases, with 12 bases left in between. This CDR3 is CASSEGGLGKETQYF. The CDR3 DNA is TGTGCCAGCAGTGAAGGAGGATTGGGAAAAGAGACCCAGTACTTC.

In its sample, this clonotype ranks as medium-sized. J is TRBJ2-7 and V is TRBV28, with TRBD1 matching 7 bases. The CDR3 sequence is 14 residues long. V shed 8 bases and J 2 bases; nucleotides not matched to a gene: 9. The V gene's germline CDR1 is MDHEN and CDR2 SYDVKM. CDR3 sequence reads: CASPGTAVTYEQYF. The CDR3 DNA is TGTGCCAGCCCCGGGACAGCCGTAACCTACGAGCAGTACTTC.

This clonotype has ten or more counts. The rearrangement joins TRBV28 to TRBJ2-7; unclear D gene. Trimming pared 5 bases from V and 0 bases from J, leaving 2 bases between. Germline V gene lookup returns CDR1 MDHEN and CDR2 SYDVKM. The CDR3 contains 11 residues. Here the CDR3 DNA reads TGTGCCAGCAGTCACTCCTACGAGCAGTACTTC. It specifies CASSHSYEQYF.

This clonotype ranks as medium-sized. J is TRBJ1-1 and V is TRBV7-3; a possible D gene is TRBD1 (6 bases). The V gene lost 4 bases and the J gene lost 6 bases, with 12 bases spanning the gap. Per the germline V gene, CDR1 is SGHTA and CDR2 is FQGTGA. The CDR3 has 13 amino acids. This chain's CDR3 is CASSSQTGAEAFF. Here the CDR3 DNA reads TGTGCCAGCAGCTCGCAGACAGGAGCTGAAGCTTTCTTT.

This clonotype rates as medium-sized. The V call is TRBV29-1, the J call TRBJ1-1; D ambiguous. The CDR3 consists of 11 residues. Trimming removed 7 bases from V and 6 bases from J, with 12 bases in between. CDR1 is SQVTM and CDR2 is ANQGSEA in the germline V gene. The CDR3 here is CSAAPAAEAFF. DNA of the CDR3: TGCAGCGCGGCCCCTGCCGCTGAAGCTTTCTTT.

This chain links TRBV5-1 with TRBJ2-6; 9 bases agree with TRBD1. V dropped 4 bases and J dropped 0; count of bases not matched to a gene: 8. Looked up from germline, CDR1 is SGHRS and CDR2 is YFSETQ. This CDR3 spans 18 amino acids. This CDR3 is CASSQRTGAVSGANVLTF. For the CDR3, the DNA is TGCGCCAGCAGCCAAAGGACAGGGGCAGTCTCTGGGGCCAACGTCCTGACTTTC.